A single sample is the source of the 17 T cell receptor beta chains below, sequenced in a study of tumor-infiltrating lymphocytes in primary liver carcinoma (dated by TCRdb to about 2017). The sequencer was an Illumina HiSeq 2500. Starting from approximately 460 ng total RNA, TCRbeta-specific cDNA was produced by reverse transcription with a constant-region primer and ProtoScript II reverse transcriptase. TCRbeta libraries were built with three nested multiplex PCR rounds, a slightly modified ARM-PCR procedure. Multiplex TRBV1-TRBV30 forward primers and a Cbeta reverse primer were used in the first two PCR rounds, each of which was run for approximately 11 cycles. The public reads were reanalyzed by TCRdb: fastp trimming at Q25, MiXCR alignment, in-frame beta chains only. Rows are combined by CDR3 protein, so each entry shows the most common genes and DNA. The sample includes 80,000 or so distinct CDR3 sequences, with approximately 70% observed a single time. The ten top clones hold approximately 26% of the sample.

Without any cell sorting, total RNA and DNA were extracted together from around 20-30 mg of bulk tissue using the AllPrep DNA/RNA mini kit. Sequencing was performed on tumor-adjacent normal liver tissue. The source is a man between 40 and 49 years old with primary liver carcinoma and hepatitis B virus infection.

This clonotype appeared a single time. At one end the junction does not follow the germline gene, possibly because of a read error. The chain combines TRBV4-2 with TRBJ2-6; tentatively, D is TRBD1 (6 bases). This CDR3 spans 22 amino acids. Looked up from germline, CDR1 is LGHNA and CDR2 is YNFKEQ. The CDR3 is CANSQDFISDRRQSSGANVLTF. The CDR3 nucleotides are TGTGCCAACAGCCAAGATTTTATATCAGACAGGCGCCAGAGTTCTGGGGCCAACGTCCTGACTTTC.

The chain carries TRBV2 and TRBJ2-1, with D possibly TRBD2 on 6 matching bases. The length of the CDR3 is 15 residues. The germline V gene encodes CDR1 SNHLY and CDR2 FYNNEI. Trimming left V 10 bases short and J 0 bases short, with 16 bases between. CDR3 protein: CAKSGSGVSYNEQFF. The CDR3 bases are TGTGCCAAGAGTGGTAGCGGTGTCTCCTACAATGAGCAGTTCTTC. The entire variable domain, with the rest obtained from reference TRBV2 and TRBJ2-1, is as follows: EPEVTQTPSHQVTQMGQEVILRCVPISNHLYFYWYRQILGQKVEFLVSFYNNEISEKSEIFDDQFSVERPDGSNFTLKIRSTKLEDSAMYFCAKSGSGVSYNEQFFGPGTRLTVL.

With respect to this clonotype: One end of the junction varies from germline; a read error may be responsible. V and J are TRBV7-8 and TRBJ2-1, with a possible D match to TRBD2 (5 bases). Germline V CDR1 and CDR2: SGHVS, FQNEAQ. The CDR3 is 18 residues long. DNA of the CDR3: TGTGCCAGCAGCCCGCTTGGAGGCTCAGTGGTCTCCTACGATGAGCGGTTCTTC. Its translation is CASSPLGGSVVSYDERFF.

The chain employs TRBV12-3 or TRBV12-4 and TRBJ2-5, with 7 nucleotides matching TRBD1. Trimming took 5 bases from V and 1 from J; bases not matched to a gene: 7. This CDR3 has 15 amino acids. The CDR3 DNA sequence: TGTGCCAGCAGTCGGGACAGCACCTTCCAAGAGACCCAGTACTTC. Translated: CASSRDSTFQETQYF.

On this clonotype itself: A much larger clone is a single base away; this may be a read error. The CDR3 region is CASSLYGQSYSYEQYF. The CDR3 DNA follows: TGTGCCAGCAGTTTATACGGCCAGTCCTATTCCTACGAGCAGTACTTC. The V gene is TRBV28, the J gene TRBJ2-7; D is unclear. CDR3 size: 16 residues. Trimming pared 1 base from V and 1 base from J, leaving 14 bases between. CDR1 MDHEN and CDR2 SYDVKM come from the germline V gene.

This clonotype is classed as medium-sized. Here the CDR3 reads CASSEGGGLTDTQYF. The CDR3 region has the DNA TGTGCCAGCAGCGAAGGCGGGGGTTTGACAGATACGCAGTATTTT. J is TRBJ2-3 and V is TRBV11-1, with TRBD2 identical over 7 bases. Trimming cost V 5 bases and J 3 bases; bases outside gene matches: 8. CDR3 size: 15 residues. Per germline, CDR1 SGHAT and CDR2 FQDESV (reference sequence).

To note about this clonotype: The conserved phenylalanine or tryptophan normally closing the CDR3 is absent here, so this likely arose from a read error. This rearrangement joins TRBV11-2 to TRBJ2-5; 7 bases are a match to TRBD1. J was trimmed by 2 bases and V by 1 base; bases with no gene match: 4. CDR1 is SGHAT, CDR2 FQNNGV, per germline. CDR3 length equals 15 residues. CDR3 nucleotide sequence: TGTGCCAGCAGCTTAGGTTGGGACAGTCAAGAGACCCAGTACCTC. It specifies CASSLGWDSQETQYL.

At least ten counts were recorded for this clonotype. The rearrangement links TRBV6-2 or TRBV6-3 to TRBJ2-1, with 9 bases lining up with TRBD2. The CDR3 length is 15 residues. Germline trimming cut 6 bases from V and 12 bases from J; bases unmatched to any gene: 15. Germline V gene sequence: CDR1 MNHEY, CDR2 SVGEGT. The CDR3 bases are TGTGCCAGCAGCCCTCTGACTAGCGGAAAAAACCTGCAGTTCTTC. Amino acids: CASSPLTSGKNLQFF.

The table lists this clonotype with a count of one. A read error may account for a junction end that differs from germline. The chain carries TRBV11-2 and TRBJ2-7; D remains ambiguous. This CDR3 is 13 amino acids long. Germline V gene data show CDR1 as SGHAT and CDR2 as FQNNGV. DNA of the CDR3: TGTGCCACCAACTTTGATGGCTCCTACGAGCAATACTTC. As protein: CATNFDGSYEQYF. The full variable domain, completed using reference TRBV11-2 and TRBJ2-7, is EAGVAQSPRYKIIEKRQSVAFWCNPISGHATLYWYQQILGQGPKLLIQFQNNGVVDDSQLPKDRFSAERLKGVDSTLKIQPAKLEDSAVYLCATNFDGSYEQYFGPGTRLTVT.

CDR3 sequence (DNA): TGCGCCAGCAGCCATACCCAGGGACTGGCGGGAGTTCCCTCAACCGAGCAGTACTTC. It is translated as CASSHTQGLAGVPSTEQYF. The chain is built from TRBV4-3 and TRBJ2-7, with TRBD2 identical over 7 bases. The CDR3 is 19 residues long. J was trimmed by 6 bases and V by 3 bases; bases with no gene match: 23. Germline V gives CDR1 LGHNA, CDR2 YSLEER.

This chain uses TRBV7-9 with TRBJ1-4; D might be TRBD1 (5 bases). The V end was cut by 5 bases, the J end by 0 bases, with 19 bases between. In germline, CDR1 is SEHNR, CDR2 FQNEAQ (reference sequence). This CDR3 is 18 amino acids long. The CDR3 here is CASSPGRFLKSTNEKLFF. The CDR3 DNA sequence: TGTGCCAGCAGCCCGGGACGTTTCTTAAAGTCAACTAATGAAAAACTGTTTTTT.

This clonotype was counted only a few times. The junction and the germline gene differ at one end; a read error may be behind it. The chain uses TRBV5-1 and TRBJ2-1, with D maybe TRBD1 (7 bases). Per germline, CDR1 SGHRS and CDR2 YFSETQ. The CDR3 is made up of 15 amino acids. The CDR3, as DNA: TGCGCCGGCAGCTATACAGGGGAGGCCTACAATGAGCAGTTCTTC. It encodes CAGSYTGEAYNEQFF.

Concerning this clonotype: The conserved closing phenylalanine or tryptophan is absent in this CDR3, likely reflecting a read error. The chain joins TRBV6-1 to TRBJ2-3; D is undetermined. Germline V gives CDR1 MNHNS, CDR2 SASEGT. V was trimmed by 4 bases and J by 1 base, leaving 6 bases between them. The CDR3 loop spans 13 amino acids. CDR3 in amino acids: CASSVGGTDTQYS. The CDR3 DNA follows: TGTGCCAGCAGTGTCGGAGGCACAGATACGCAGTATTCT.

Comments on this clonotype: Its ends do not fully match the called genes, so a read error is possible. This chain connects TRBV6-6 to TRBJ2-7; tentatively, D is TRBD2 (5 bases). The CDR3 length is 15 residues. Germline V gene data show CDR1 as MNHNY and CDR2 as SVGAGI (reference sequence). The CDR3 is CACSHDTYGNNEQYF. Here the CDR3 DNA reads TGTGCCTGCAGTCACGACACTTACGGGAACAACGAGCAGTACTTC.

This clonotype was seen at least ten times. The genes are TRBV7-9 and TRBJ2-7; 7 bases line up with TRBD2. CDR3 length: 12 amino acids. V trimming: 4 bases; J trimming: 5 bases; junction bases outside the gene matches: 2. Germline CDR1 SEHNR, CDR2 FQNEAQ (reference sequence). The CDR3 DNA reads TGTGCCAGCAGCTGGGCGGGGGACGAGCAGTACTTC. As protein: CASSWAGDEQYF.

Concerning this clonotype itself: The junction departs from the called germline gene at one end, perhaps through a read error. The chain carries TRBV5-1 and TRBJ1-1; a weak D match, TRBD1 (5 bases). This CDR3 has 14 residues. Germline V lookup: CDR1 SGHRS, CDR2 YFSETQ. CDR3 in amino acids: CVSSTGLMNTEVFF. The CDR3 bases are TGCGTCAGCAGCACGGGACTGATGAACACTGAAGTTTTCTTT.

A remark on this clonotype: An end of the junction does not agree with germline; a read error may underlie this. This sequence joins TRBV6-1 and TRBJ1-3; 7 bases align to TRBD1. CDR1 and CDR2 from the germline V gene are MNHNS and SASEGT. This CDR3 has 18 residues. This chain's CDR3 is CASRTLTGSWNSGNTIYF. The CDR3 DNA reads TGTGCCAGCAGGACATTGACAGGGAGTTGGAACTCTGGAAATACCATATATTTT.